This T cell receptor (beta chain) was profiled in a study of blood T cell repertoires in COVID-19. In the study overall: Whether acute or convalescent, the COVID-19 samples came from the United States, Italy and Spain. T cells, B-cell-depleted T cells, or PBMCs provided the cDNA or gDNA that served as material.

V was clipped by 7 bases and J by 2 bases; unmatched bases: 7. CDR1 is SQVTM and CDR2 is ANQGSEA in the germline V gene. The CDR3 is 13 amino acids. Source study methods: How many nucleated cells were present was estimated from reference gene primer amplification. Here immunoSEQ multiplex PCR was the method, and the copy in TCRdb shows in-frame clones only, minus some. The V and J calls and clone size come from that table; D and trimming were worked out from the DNA. The data contain 400,000 to 550,000 clones, approximately 90% of them seen just once; the ten biggest clones take up over 4%. This receptor was identified in a woman in her 30s with acute or convalescent COVID-19. The sequenced sample was peripheral blood. The rearrangement joins TRBV29-1 to TRBJ1-2; 7 nucleotides line up with TRBD1. The CDR3 reads CSADAQGNYGYTF. CDR3 bases: TGCAGCGCCGACGCACAGGGGAACTATGGCTACACCTTC.